The T cell receptor (beta chain) under discussion was sequenced for a study of T cell responses to AZD1222 COVID-19 vaccine. The CDR3 consists of 18 residues. Per germline, CDR1 LGHNA and CDR2 YNFKEQ. The V and J ends lost 4 bases and 2 bases, in that order; junction bases with no gene match: 10. TCRdb's copy holds only in-frame clones and misses some; the assay was immunoSEQ multiplex PCR. The sample comprises about 70,000 clones, 84% of which are singletons, and roughly 10% rests with the top ten. The chain uses TRBV4-2 and TRBJ2-7, with 14 bases matching TRBD2. Material: peripheral blood, obtained on day 0 of AZD1222 vaccination. The TCR comes from an adult in good health. The CDR3, as DNA: TGTGCCAGCAGCCTGTTTATAGGGACTAGCGGGGGTACCTACGAGCAGTACTTC. This translates into CASSLFIGTSGGTYEQYF.